This is a list of T cell receptor beta chains from one sample in a study of blood T cell repertoires in COVID-19. The method was immunoSEQ multiplex PCR; TCRdb's version includes in-frame clones alone and lacks a portion of them. In the table there are some 60,000 clones, more than 85% of which are singletons. Source material: peripheral blood. All receptors derive from a man in his 60s with acute or convalescent COVID-19. Both conserved end residues are part of each CDR3. Each record gives: V gene, J gene, D gene, clone size, CDR3 protein, CDR3 DNA. A D gene is named only where the DNA matches it firmly. Some rows have no size entry. The others give once, few or many, or a class for an expanded clone.

TRBV27	TRBJ2-7	TRBD1	NA	CASSWAGGGYEQYF	TGTGCCAGCAGTTGGGCAGGGGGCGGGTACGAGCAGTACTTC
TRBV5-4	TRBJ2-1	NA	NA	CASSLSNGRDEQFF	TGTGCCAGCAGCTTGTCCAACGGCAGGGATGAGCAGTTCTTC
TRBV28	TRBJ2-7	NA	NA	CASSLLATYEQYF	TGTGCCAGCAGTCTACTTGCTACCTACGAGCAGTACTTC
TRBV18	TRBJ1-4	TRBD1	NA	CASSPRGGSDEKLFF	TGTGCCAGCTCACCACGAGGGGGCAGCGATGAAAAACTGTTTTTT
TRBV6-2/TRBV6-3	TRBJ1-2	NA	NA	CASSYVAGNDGYTF	TGTGCCAGCAGTTACGTGGCAGGGAACGACGGCTACACCTTC
TRBV6-5	TRBJ2-3	TRBD2	NA	CASRPGLAGGDTQYF	TGTGCCAGCAGGCCGGGACTAGCGGGAGGAGATACGCAGTATTTT
TRBV19	TRBJ1-2	TRBD1	NA	CASSSEGVQGLNGYTF	TGTGCCAGTAGCTCAGAAGGAGTACAGGGGCTTAATGGCTACACCTTC
TRBV19	TRBJ1-1	NA	NA	CASSMVRDTEAFF	TGTGCCAGTAGTATGGTCAGGGACACTGAAGCTTTCTTT
TRBV29-1	TRBJ1-2	TRBD1	NA	CSVDWSGGHGYTF	TGCAGCGTTGATTGGTCAGGGGGCCATGGCTACACCTTC
TRBV9	TRBJ2-7	TRBD2	NA	CASSKTSGSYEQYF	TGTGCCAGCAGCAAAACTAGCGGCTCCTACGAGCAGTACTTC
TRBV29-1	TRBJ1-2	NA	NA	CSVENGQIYGYTF	TGCAGCGTAGAAAATGGACAAATCTATGGCTACACCTTC
TRBV9	TRBJ2-2	NA	once	CASSVGGRASGELFF	TGTGCCAGCAGCGTAGGGGGCAGGGCCTCCGGGGAGCTGTTTTTT
TRBV25-1	TRBJ1-1	NA	NA	CASSDPRAPNTEAFF	TGTGCCAGCAGTGACCCCAGGGCGCCGAACACTGAAGCTTTCTTT
TRBV27	TRBJ2-1	TRBD2	NA	CASRPSGYNEQFF	TGTGCCAGCAGGCCTAGCGGATACAATGAGCAGTTCTTC
TRBV4-2	TRBJ2-5	TRBD2	NA	CASSQRGLAGGAETQYF	TGTGCCAGCAGCCAACGGGGACTAGCGGGAGGTGCTGAGACCCAGTACTTC
TRBV2	TRBJ1-4	NA	NA	CASSEWGGRGGTNEKLFF	TGTGCCAGCAGTGAATGGGGGGGTCGTGGAGGAACTAATGAAAAACTGTTTTTT
TRBV7-9	TRBJ2-4	NA	NA	CASSLPPTVNIQYF	TGTGCCAGCAGCTTACCCCCGACAGTAAACATTCAGTACTTC
TRBV7-9	TRBJ2-7	NA	NA	CASSLEALGQYF	TGTGCCAGCAGCTTAGAGGCCCTAGGGCAGTACTTC
TRBV6-2/TRBV6-3	TRBJ2-5	NA	NA	CASTPTPQETQYF	TGTGCCAGCACCCCGACTCCTCAAGAGACCCAGTACTTC
TRBV6-2/TRBV6-3	TRBJ2-3	NA	once	CASSQPGNTDTQYF	TGTGCCAGCAGTCAACCGGGTAACACAGATACGCAGTATTTT
TRBV6-1	TRBJ2-1	TRBD1	NA	CASSDPGQGRGDEQFF	TGTGCCAGCAGTGACCCGGGACAGGGTCGCGGTGATGAGCAGTTCTTC
TRBV4-1	TRBJ2-1	TRBD2	NA	CASSPRTRRYNEQFF	TGCGCCAGCAGCCCTCGGACTAGGCGGTACAATGAGCAGTTCTTC
TRBV19	TRBJ1-5	TRBD1	NA	CASSIGTGYNQPQHF	TGTGCCAGTAGTATCGGGACAGGGTACAATCAGCCCCAGCATTTT
TRBV30	TRBJ1-2	NA	NA	CAWSAGGRGYTF	TGTGCCTGGAGTGCGGGGGGCCGAGGCTACACCTTC
TRBV12-5	TRBJ2-3	NA	NA	CASGLRTAADTQYF	TGTGCTAGTGGTCTCCGGACAGCAGCAGATACGCAGTATTTT
TRBV5-1	TRBJ2-2	TRBD2	NA	CASTLRRLAVNTGELFF	TGCGCCAGCACTCTTAGGAGGCTAGCGGTAAACACCGGGGAGCTGTTTTTT
TRBV10-3	TRBJ2-3	NA	once	CAIRAVTEDTQYF	TGTGCCATCAGGGCGGTGACAGAAGATACGCAGTATTTT
TRBV6-2/TRBV6-3	TRBJ2-1	NA	NA	CASSYGAGYNEQFF	TGTGCCAGCAGTTACGGCGCGGGATACAATGAGCAGTTCTTC
TRBV6-5	TRBJ1-3	NA	NA	CASSTSSGNTIYF	TGTGCCAGCAGCACGAGCTCTGGAAACACCATATATTTT
TRBV5-6	TRBJ2-5	TRBD2	NA	CASSLAWGTSGRAQETQYF	TGTGCCAGCAGCTTGGCCTGGGGGACTAGCGGGAGGGCCCAAGAGACCCAGTACTTC
TRBV3-1/TRBV3-2	TRBJ1-1	TRBD1	NA	CASRQRDRASEAFF	TGTGCCAGCAGGCAGAGGGACAGGGCTTCTGAAGCTTTCTTT
TRBV29-1	TRBJ1-2	TRBD1	NA	CSVEDPDRGHGYTF	TGCAGCGTTGAAGATCCCGACAGGGGTCATGGCTACACCTTC
TRBV30	TRBJ2-7	TRBD1	NA	CAWSAGQGYEQYF	TGTGCCTGGAGTGCCGGACAGGGGTACGAGCAGTACTTC
TRBV28	TRBJ2-4	NA	NA	CASSLPSGGMDIQYF	TGTGCCAGCAGTTTACCCTCGGGGGGCATGGACATTCAGTACTTC
TRBV21-1	TRBJ2-2	NA	once	CASPNPIVTGELFF	TGTGCCAGCCCGAATCCGATAGTCACCGGGGAGCTGTTTTTT
TRBV28	TRBJ1-5	NA	NA	CASSPNGFSNQPQHF	TGTGCCAGCAGCCCGAACGGGTTTAGCAATCAGCCCCAGCATTTT
TRBV15	TRBJ1-2	NA	NA	CATSRDGQRTF	TGTGCCACCAGCAGAGATGGTCAGAGGACCTTC
TRBV4-1	TRBJ2-5	TRBD1	NA	CASSQGQGMETQYF	TGCGCCAGCAGCCAGGGACAGGGGATGGAGACCCAGTACTTC
TRBV28	TRBJ2-7	TRBD2	few	CASSSRIGRVNEQYF	TGTGCCAGCAGTTCCCGGATCGGGAGGGTCAACGAGCAGTACTTC
TRBV4-3	TRBJ1-2	TRBD1	NA	CASSQDPRQGGYTF	TGCGCCAGCAGCCAAGATCCCCGACAGGGGGGCTACACCTTC
TRBV19	TRBJ1-5	TRBD1	NA	CASTERQGFDQPQHF	TGTGCCAGTACCGAACGACAGGGGTTTGATCAGCCCCAGCATTTT
TRBV6-6	TRBJ1-6	NA	NA	CASSYSGEDSPLHF	TGTGCCAGCAGTTACTCGGGGGAGGATTCACCCCTCCACTTT
TRBV3-1/TRBV3-2	TRBJ1-2	NA	NA	CASSQDSNYGYTF	TGTGCCAGCAGCCAGGACAGTAACTATGGCTACACCTTC
TRBV19	TRBJ2-5	NA	NA	CASAGQLKETQYF	TGTGCCAGTGCGGGACAGCTGAAAGAGACCCAGTACTTC
TRBV27	TRBJ1-1	NA	NA	CASSLAGNTEAFF	TGTGCCAGCAGTTTAGCCGGGAACACTGAAGCTTTCTTT
TRBV6-2/TRBV6-3	TRBJ2-6	TRBD1	NA	CASSYETGTGTSGANVLTF	TGTGCCAGCAGTTACGAGACCGGGACAGGGACCTCTGGGGCCAACGTCCTGACTTTC
TRBV4-1	TRBJ1-1	NA	NA	CASSQPERGNTEAFF	TGCGCCAGCAGCCAACCAGAGCGAGGGAACACTGAAGCTTTCTTT
TRBV18	TRBJ2-3	TRBD1	NA	CASSQETGGSGTDTQYF	TGTGCCAGCTCACAAGAGACAGGGGGCAGTGGGACAGATACGCAGTATTTT
TRBV29-1	TRBJ2-3	NA	NA	CSVLARSSTDTQYF	TGCAGCGTCCTTGCCAGGTCTAGCACAGATACGCAGTATTTT
TRBV19	TRBJ1-3	NA	NA	CASTATGGDPGNTIYF	TGTGCCAGTACCGCCACCGGGGGGGATCCTGGAAACACCATATATTTT
TRBV30	TRBJ2-7	NA	NA	CARDGDSYEQYF	TGTGCCCGAGACGGGGATTCCTACGAGCAGTACTTC
TRBV9	TRBJ1-1	NA	NA	CASSVVGETEAFF	TGTGCCAGCAGCGTAGTAGGGGAAACTGAAGCTTTCTTT
TRBV3-1/TRBV3-2	TRBJ2-5	TRBD1	NA	CASSLDRGQETQYF	TGTGCCAGCAGCCTAGACAGGGGCCAAGAGACCCAGTACTTC
TRBV4-1	TRBJ1-1	TRBD1	NA	CASSRGQGATEAFF	TGCGCCAGCAGCCGAGGACAGGGGGCCACTGAAGCTTTCTTT
TRBV11-3	TRBJ2-5	TRBD1	once	CASSPTGLDGETQYF	TGTGCCAGCAGCCCGACAGGGCTTGATGGCGAGACCCAGTACTTC